These T cell receptor beta chains were read from a single sample in a study of T cell repertoires in cytomegalovirus infection. TCRdb used MiXCR to reprocess the reads, holding one entry per CDR3 protein. The sample records about 490,000 distinct CDR3 sequences, roughly 10% being singletons. Sequencing was carried out using PBMCs. The origin of the receptors is a human donor in good health (CMV status not recorded). Some clones in this sample may be carry-over from other donors' samples. CDR3s leave out the opening cysteine and the closing phenylalanine or tryptophan.

J gene: TRBJ1-5; V gene: TRBV5-6; CDR3 protein: ASSFFGTDSNQPQH
J gene: TRBJ1-6; V gene: TRBV3-1; CDR3 protein: ASLGAGWNSPLH
J gene: TRBJ2-2; V gene: TRBV7-3; CDR3 protein: ASSLTGGGRTGELF
J gene: TRBJ1-1; V gene: TRBV5-5; CDR3 protein: ASSSGQSGRAF
J gene: TRBJ2-1; V gene: TRBV6-1; CDR3 protein: ASSEVAGQALYNEQF
J gene: TRBJ2-1; V gene: TRBV6-2/TRBV6-3; CDR3 protein: ASSYSSITLNNEQF
J gene: TRBJ2-5; V gene: TRBV5-4; CDR3 protein: ASSLEFEQETQY
J gene: TRBJ2-1; V gene: TRBV6-1; CDR3 protein: ASSEPPAWVAGAKDEQF
J gene: TRBJ2-1; V gene: TRBV5-1; CDR3 protein: ASNKMVGSLGYNEQF
J gene: TRBJ2-7; V gene: TRBV28; CDR3 protein: ASTIGGGREQY
J gene: TRBJ2-1; V gene: TRBV5-1; CDR3 protein: ASRSSGVEDNEQF
J gene: TRBJ2-7; V gene: TRBV20-1; CDR3 protein: SAPVDYEQY
J gene: TRBJ2-5; V gene: TRBV20-1; CDR3 protein: SARWEGGETQY
J gene: TRBJ1-5; V gene: TRBV2; CDR3 protein: ASKIQSNQPQH
J gene: TRBJ2-2; V gene: TRBV20-1; CDR3 protein: SACGSNTGELF
J gene: TRBJ2-7; V gene: TRBV7-2; CDR3 protein: ASSSQALLDEQY
J gene: TRBJ1-5; V gene: TRBV7-2; CDR3 protein: ASSSTGMGQPQH
J gene: TRBJ2-3; V gene: TRBV11-2; CDR3 protein: ASRLEWGGGAEDTQY
J gene: TRBJ2-5; V gene: TRBV11-2; CDR3 protein: ASSLGPAGAQETQY
J gene: TRBJ2-1; V gene: TRBV2; CDR3 protein: ASWTSGRTTYNEQF
J gene: TRBJ1-1; V gene: TRBV28; CDR3 protein: ASSLWEGLNTEAF
J gene: TRBJ1-4; V gene: TRBV27; CDR3 protein: ASGSGRGEKLF
J gene: TRBJ2-1; V gene: TRBV15; CDR3 protein: ATSTLKGTSGRNNEQF
J gene: TRBJ2-7; V gene: TRBV6-2/TRBV6-3; CDR3 protein: ASSRLPHEQY
J gene: TRBJ1-3; V gene: TRBV3-1; CDR3 protein: ASSQVGSQSGNTIY
J gene: TRBJ2-5; V gene: TRBV5-1; CDR3 protein: ASSTSSGIGVRETQY
J gene: TRBJ1-1; V gene: TRBV6-5; CDR3 protein: ASSTPQGFNTEAF
J gene: TRBJ1-2; V gene: TRBV19; CDR3 protein: ASSVPERYGYT
J gene: TRBJ2-2; V gene: TRBV11-2; CDR3 protein: ASRLGGLIDTGELF
J gene: TRBJ1-2; V gene: TRBV29-1; CDR3 protein: SVGDRPNYGYT
J gene: TRBJ2-2; V gene: TRBV11-3; CDR3 protein: ASSLPRSDPRDTGELF
J gene: TRBJ2-2; V gene: TRBV7-8; CDR3 protein: ASSLAGMTTGELF
J gene: TRBJ2-1; V gene: TRBV20-1; CDR3 protein: SVPGLAGGSSYNEQF
J gene: TRBJ2-2; V gene: TRBV7-2; CDR3 protein: ASSLGRDTMWSGELF
J gene: TRBJ1-1; V gene: TRBV7-9; CDR3 protein: ASSRDSTEAF
J gene: TRBJ1-1; V gene: TRBV3-1; CDR3 protein: ASSRGQTNTEAF
J gene: TRBJ2-7; V gene: TRBV20-1; CDR3 protein: SARDTNRDEQY
J gene: TRBJ2-7; V gene: TRBV7-8; CDR3 protein: ASSLLGYYEQY
J gene: TRBJ2-3; V gene: TRBV2; CDR3 protein: ASSEQATSTDTQY
J gene: TRBJ2-2; V gene: TRBV7-9; CDR3 protein: ASSSDRGRGELF
J gene: TRBJ2-7; V gene: TRBV29-1; CDR3 protein: SVEGRHYEQY
J gene: TRBJ2-1; V gene: TRBV11-2; CDR3 protein: ASRGSGGSSYNEQF
J gene: TRBJ2-1; V gene: TRBV10-3; CDR3 protein: AISESRGGAVNEQF
J gene: TRBJ2-7; V gene: TRBV6-6; CDR3 protein: ASSVRRLETYEQY
J gene: TRBJ1-2; V gene: TRBV20-1; CDR3 protein: SARLGFYGYT
J gene: TRBJ1-1; V gene: TRBV23-1; CDR3 protein: ASSQSQGANTEAF
J gene: TRBJ2-7; V gene: TRBV5-1; CDR3 protein: ASRTGGEQY
J gene: TRBJ2-2; V gene: TRBV5-4; CDR3 protein: ASSSSGGELF
J gene: TRBJ1-2; V gene: TRBV9; CDR3 protein: ASSASQGALPNYGYT
J gene: TRBJ1-5; V gene: TRBV7-8; CDR3 protein: ASSFSRGLMDNQPQH
J gene: TRBJ1-2; V gene: TRBV4-1; CDR3 protein: ASSQESYGYT
J gene: TRBJ2-7; V gene: TRBV11-2; CDR3 protein: ASSLGRQGDSYEQY
J gene: TRBJ1-5; V gene: TRBV20-1; CDR3 protein: SARDDQGAGQPQH